The 17 T cell receptor beta chains presented below share a single source sample, sequenced in a study of T cells after yellow fever vaccination. Using its own MiXCR run on the 5' RACE reads, TCRdb lists one record per CDR3 protein. The table shows under 350,000 distinct CDR3 sequences, with about 4% occurring only once. The sample in question was PBMCs, obtained 5 days after the yellow fever booster vaccination. The source is a man between 18 and 35 years old who received the YFV17D yellow fever vaccine.

V gene TRBV5-1 combines with J gene TRBJ2-5; 9 nucleotides align to TRBD2. The CDR3 runs 13 residues. Per germline, CDR1 SGHRS and CDR2 YFSETQ. J was trimmed by 10 bases and V by 3 bases; bases with no gene match: 7. The CDR3: CASSSKRGDIQYF. The CDR3, as DNA: TGCGCCAGCAGCTCCAAGCGGGGGGATATCCAGTACTTC.

Many counts were recorded for this clonotype. This chain joins TRBV5-1 and TRBJ2-3; tentatively, D is TRBD1 (5 bases). CDR3 length: 14 residues. CDR1 and CDR2 from the germline V gene are SGHRS and YFSETQ. Between the trimmed V and J ends, which lost 5 bases and 2 bases, there was a span of 12 bases. CDR3 nucleotides: TGCGCCAGCAGGGAGAACAGGAACACAGATACGCAGTATTTT. It codes for CASRENRNTDTQYF. Complete variable domain (other parts from reference TRBV5-1 and TRBJ2-3): KAGVTQTPRYLIKTRGQQVTLSCSPISGHRSVSWYQQTPGQGLQFLFEYFSETQRNKGNFPGRFSGRQFSNSRSEMNVSTLELGDSALYLCASRENRNTDTQYFGPGTRLTVL.

There are many counts of this clonotype. V and J are TRBV4-1 and TRBJ1-5, with D perhaps matching TRBD1 (5 bases). This CDR3 region has 14 residues. Trimming cost V 2 bases and J 4 bases, with 9 bases left between them. The germline gives CDR1 MGHRA, CDR2 YSYEKL. The CDR3: CASSQFRGNQPQHF. CDR3 sequence (DNA): TGCGCCAGCAGCCAATTTCGGGGGAATCAGCCCCAGCATTTT.

This clonotype was detected ten times or more. The V call is TRBV7-9, the J call TRBJ1-1; TRBD1 might be the D (6 bases). Between the trimmed V and J ends, which lost 4 bases and 5 bases, there was a span of 17 bases. The CDR3 is made up of 15 amino acids. CDR1 is SEHNR and CDR2 is FQNEAQ in the germline V gene (reference sequence). The CDR3 nucleotides read TGTGCCAGCAGCTCTCGGGGGGGCCGGTGGACTGAAGCTTTCTTT. This sequence encodes CASSSRGGRWTEAFF. Full variable domain (remainder filled in from reference TRBV7-9 and TRBJ1-1): DTGVSQNPRHKITKRGQNVTFRCDPISEHNRLYWYRQTLGQGPEFLTYFQNEAQLEKSRLLSDRFSAERPKGSFSTLEIQRTEQGDSAMYLCASSSRGGRWTEAFFGQGTRLTVV.

The sample holds many counts of this clonotype. The chain is built from TRBV7-2 and TRBJ2-7, with a tentative D call TRBD2 (6 bases). V lost 6 bases, J lost 4 bases, and 16 bases lay in between. This CDR3 is built from 14 residues. In germline, CDR1 is SGHTA, CDR2 FQGNSA. The DNA of the CDR3 is TGTGCCAGCAGTCGGTCCGGGGGATGGTACGAGCAGTACTTC. As protein: CASSRSGGWYEQYF. Full variable domain (rest looked up from reference TRBV7-2 and TRBJ2-7): GAGVSQSPSNKVTEKGKDVELRCDPISGHTALYWYRQSLGQGLEFLIYFQGNSAPDKSGLPSDRFSAERTGGSVSTLTIQRTQQEDSAVYLCASSRSGGWYEQYFGPGTRLTVT.

This clonotype was detected only a few times. The genes are TRBV4-1 and TRBJ1-2, with unresolved D. V lost 1 base to trimming and J lost 0 bases, with 18 bases between them. The length of the CDR3 is 18 residues. The germline gives CDR1 MGHRA, CDR2 YSYEKL. In DNA form, the CDR3 reads TGCGCCAGCAGCCAAGTTGGGAAGAGACTGATAGCTAACTATGGCTACACCTTC. Amino acid sequence: CASSQVGKRLIANYGYTF.

This clonotype was detected many times. This sequence joins TRBV7-7 and TRBJ2-2; 9 nucleotides match TRBD2. The trim removed 5 bases at V and 5 bases at J, leaving 3 bases unmatched. Looked up from germline, CDR1 is SSHAT and CDR2 is FNYEAQ (reference sequence). CDR3 length: 14 amino acids. CDR3 sequence reads: CASSPSGGTGELFF. CDR3 bases: TGTGCCAGCAGCCCCAGCGGGGGGACCGGGGAGCTGTTTTTT.

This clonotype was detected a few times. The J gene is TRBJ2-7, the V gene TRBV20-1; 9 bases map to TRBD1. The CDR3 contains 13 residues. V lost 3 bases, J lost 2 bases, and 2 bases stayed unmatched. CDR1 and CDR2 from the germline V gene are DFQATT and SNEGSKA (reference sequence). Here the CDR3 reads CSASGTGTYEQYF. Here the CDR3 DNA reads TGCAGTGCTAGCGGGACAGGGACCTACGAGCAGTACTTC.

This clonotype came up a few times. This chain joins TRBV18 and TRBJ2-3; 10 nucleotides agree with TRBD2. This CDR3 has 18 residues. Germline lookup yields CDR1 KGHSH and CDR2 LQKENI. Unmatched junction bases numbered 10, after V lost 0 bases and J lost 4 bases. The CDR3 protein is CASSPPNPGLASSDTQYF. CDR3 in DNA: TGTGCCAGCTCACCACCGAACCCGGGACTAGCGTCATCAGATACGCAGTATTTT.

This clonotype was seen many times. This chain uses TRBV7-8 with TRBJ2-3; D gene unclear. Looked up from germline, CDR1 is SGHVS and CDR2 is FQNEAQ. This CDR3 has 16 amino acids. V was clipped by 5 bases and J by 1 base, with 16 bases between them. DNA for the CDR3: TGTGCCAGCAGCAACCGACAACTGCGCGGCACAGATACGCAGTATTTT. Amino acids: CASSNRQLRGTDTQYF.

This clonotype occurred many times. The chain is built from TRBV9 and TRBJ2-2; 7 bases line up with TRBD2. The trim removed 3 bases at V and 3 bases at J, leaving 11 bases unmatched. In germline, CDR1 is SGDLS, CDR2 YYNGEE. The CDR3 has 17 amino acids. CDR3 bases: TGTGCCAGCAGCGCCCCGGGGGGACTTACTCACACCGGGGAGCTGTTTTTT. Translated: CASSAPGGLTHTGELFF.

This clonotype has more than one count but fewer than ten. The junction differs from germline at one of its ends, possibly a read error. The rearrangement links TRBV7-7 to TRBJ2-2; possibly TRBD2 for D (5 bases). Germline values: CDR1 SSHAT, CDR2 FNYEAQ (reference sequence). The CDR3 sequence is 13 residues long. The CDR3 loop reads CASSGVTAGELFF. The CDR3 DNA sequence: TGTGCTAGCAGCGGTGTGACCGCCGGGGAGCTGTTTTTT.

The chain carries TRBV6-6 and TRBJ1-5; D remains unclear. The CDR3 has 12 amino acids. Germline CDR1 is MNHNY and CDR2 is SVGAGI (reference sequence). V was shortened by 8 bases and J by 10 bases, with 15 bases between the two germline ends. The CDR3 nucleotides read TGTGCCAGCGGGAGGGCCAGTACTCCCCAGCATTTT. It yields the protein CASGRASTPQHF.

This clonotype turned up a few times. The chain carries TRBV6-6 and TRBJ1-5; D remains ambiguous. With 5 bases removed from V and 3 bases from J, the gap between germline ends came to 20 bases. CDR3 length equals 17 residues. CDR1 and CDR2 (germline): MNHNY, SVGAGI (reference sequence). DNA for the CDR3: TGTGCCAGCAGTCAGACCGGCGTTTGGAGCTTCAATCAGCCCCAGCATTTT. This gives the protein CASSQTGVWSFNQPQHF.

The table lists this clonotype with many counts. The CDR3 protein is CASRHKSYSEAFF. The CDR3 nucleotides are TGCGCCAGCAGACACAAGTCCTACTCTGAAGCTTTCTTT. The chain links TRBV4-3 to TRBJ1-1, with no clear D. V gave up 6 bases and J gave up 6 bases, with 14 bases separating them. Germline V gives CDR1 LGHNA, CDR2 YSLEER. The CDR3 totals 13 residues.

The chain combines TRBV7-9 with TRBJ1-1; D is possibly TRBD1 (5 bases). Trimming took 1 base from V and 8 from J, leaving 14 bases between them. Germline CDR1 is SEHNR and CDR2 is FQNEAQ (reference sequence). CDR3 size: 14 residues. The CDR3 DNA reads TGTGCCAGCAGCTTAGGGCAGGGCGCGGCGGAAGCTTTCTTT. Translation: CASSLGQGAAEAFF. Filled out from reference TRBV7-9 and TRBJ1-1, the complete variable domain reads DTGVSQNPRHKITKRGQNVTFRCDPISEHNRLYWYRQTLGQGPEFLTYFQNEAQLEKSRLLSDRFSAERPKGSFSTLEIQRTEQGDSAMYLCASSLGQGAAEAFFGQGTRLTVV.

The J gene is TRBJ1-2, the V gene TRBV7-9; 8 bases fit TRBD1. Germline lookup yields CDR1 SEHNR and CDR2 FQNEAQ (reference sequence). The CDR3 has 13 amino acids. With 10 bases clipped from V and 2 bases from J, the junction kept 6 bases outside the gene matches. CDR3 loop: CAIDRGQNYGYTF. The CDR3 DNA reads TGTGCCATCGACAGGGGCCAAAACTATGGCTACACCTTC.